Listed here is a single TCR beta chain. Making the bulk TCR libraries relied on previously described methods and listed TCR primers. One entry per CDR3 protein, called by TCRdb with MiXCR from the PCR reads. The table lists more than 95,000 distinct CDR3 sequences, approximately 24% of them singletons. V was cut by 2 bases and J by 6 bases, with 10 bases left in between. Germline V gene lookup returns CDR1 LGHNA and CDR2 YSLEER. The length of the CDR3 is 14 residues. These data belong to a study of molecular identifiers for immune sequencing clone quantification. Naive CD8 libraries were made from around 20,000 to 1,000,000 sorted cells, and they used 10%, 30% or 50% RNA. Naive CD8 T cells were picked out by sorting for CD8+CD4-CCR7+CD45RA+.

The source material was naive CD8+ T cells from blood, with Jurkat cell RNA spiked in. Sample subset: FACS-sorted CD8+CD4-CCR7+CD45RA+ naive T cells. V and J are TRBV4-3 and TRBJ2-2; D may correspond to TRBD1 or TRBD2 (5 bases each). The source of this sequence is a human donor in good health. Some libraries in this study had Jurkat cell RNA spiked in. This CDR3 is CASSQWRGAGELFF. For the CDR3, the DNA is TGCGCCAGCAGCCAATGGCGAGGGGCCGGGGAGCTGTTTTTT.